The 9 T cell receptor beta chains below were found in one sample sequenced in a study of T and B cells in COVID-19 patients. Multiplex PCR with BIOMED2 TRB-A/B primer pools amplified TRB rearrangements. TCRdb processed the multiplex PCR reads anew with MiXCR; each CDR3 protein has one entry. Counted here are about 7,000 distinct CDR3 sequences, approximately 24% occurring once; the ten biggest clones make up roughly 3.6%. TRB was amplified from approximately 250-500 ng of blood genomic DNA. Sequenced input: blood. Every receptor here comes from a human donor who had recovered from COVID-19.

This clonotype rates as medium-sized (0.01 to 0.1%). The gene calls are TRBV19 and TRBJ1-1; D ambiguous. The V and J ends lost 5 bases and 4 bases respectively, with 11 bases between them. CDR3 length: 13 amino acids. Germline V CDR1 and CDR2: LNHDA, SQIVND (reference sequence). The CDR3 DNA sequence: TGTGCCAGTAGTTTAATGACAACCACTGAAGCTTTCTTT. This encodes CASSLMTTTEAFF.

By share of the sample, this clonotype is medium-sized. The chain joins TRBV6-5 to TRBJ2-7, with TRBD1 matching over 7 bases. The germline gives CDR1 MNHEY, CDR2 SVGAGI. Losses at the gene ends were 6 bases for V and 2 bases for J; bases not matched to a gene: 10. The CDR3 is 15 residues long. The CDR3 protein is CASSRGTGDAYEQYF. CDR3 nucleotides: TGTGCCAGCAGCAGGGGAACAGGGGACGCCTACGAGCAGTACTTC.

Sample share makes this clonotype medium-sized. The V and J genes are TRBV29-1 and TRBJ1-1, with a possible D match to TRBD1 (5 bases). Trimming took 5 bases from V and 3 from J, leaving 19 bases between them. The length of the CDR3 is 15 residues. In germline, CDR1 is SQVTM, CDR2 ANQGSEA. The CDR3 here is CSVSPRANDYTEAFF. In nucleotides, the CDR3 is TGCAGCGTTTCCCCCAGGGCCAACGATTACACTGAAGCTTTCTTT. The entire variable domain, with the rest obtained from reference TRBV29-1 and TRBJ1-1, is as follows: SAVISQKPSRDICQRGTSLTIQCQVDSQVTMMFWYRQQPGQSLTLIATANQGSEATYESGFVIDKFPISRPNLTFSTLTVSNMSPEDSSIYLCSVSPRANDYTEAFFGQGTRLTVV.

In its sample, this clonotype was seen a few times. The chain recombines TRBV11-2 with TRBJ2-7; D perhaps matches TRBD1 (6 bases). Germline V gene data show CDR1 as SGHAT and CDR2 as FQNNGV. The CDR3 runs to 15 residues. V shed 5 bases and J shed 5 bases, with 19 bases lying between them. The DNA of the CDR3 is TGTGCCAGCAGCCAAGAAGAGGCAGGGGCCAACGAGCAGTACTTC. As protein: CASSQEEAGANEQYF.

This clonotype has only one observation. The chain is built from TRBV25-1 and TRBJ2-5; D is ambiguous. V lost 1 base and J lost 5, with 14 bases in between. Germline CDR1 MGHDK, CDR2 SYGVNS. The CDR3 has 15 residues. The CDR3 protein is CASSESPYGGETQYF. CDR3 sequence (DNA): TGTGCCAGCAGTGAATCCCCTTATGGTGGGGAGACCCAGTACTTC.

This clonotype occurred many times. The chain links TRBV6-8 to TRBJ1-2; 8 nucleotides align to TRBD1. The CDR3 totals 16 residues. Trimming removed 7 bases from V and 8 bases from J; junction bases left unmatched: 18. Germline lookup yields CDR1 MNHGY and CDR2 SAAAGT. CDR3 coding DNA: TGTGCCAGCAACCCCCGAGGCAGGGGGCCTGCGAAGGGCTACACCTTC. This gives the protein CASNPRGRGPAKGYTF.

This clonotype is judged medium-sized. J is TRBJ2-2 and V is TRBV6-1; D unclear. This CDR3 has 14 residues. Trimming removed 7 bases at V and 7 bases at J, with 16 bases between. Germline-derived CDR1 and CDR2 are MNHNS and SASEGT. The CDR3 nucleotides read TGTGCCAGCATGTCCGTGGGCGGCGGCGGGGAGCTGTTTTTT. Translation gives CASMSVGGGGELFF.

This clonotype was seen repeatedly, ten times or more. V and J are TRBV12-3 or TRBV12-4 and TRBJ1-1, with TRBD1 identical over 7 bases. This CDR3 contains 15 residues. After removal of 9 bases from V and 0 bases from J, the junction contained 10 bases not matched to a gene. The CDR3 reads CASKSGGVVNTEAFF. In DNA, the CDR3 is TGTGCCAGTAAATCAGGGGGGGTTGTGAACACTGAAGCTTTCTTT.

Turning to this clonotype: A much bigger clone sits one base away, suggesting this may be a read error. The chain carries TRBV7-2 and TRBJ2-3; D perhaps matches TRBD2 (7 bases). The CDR3 covers 14 residues. Trimming left V 3 bases short and J 7 bases short, with 14 bases between. Germline CDR1 is SGHTA and CDR2 is FQGNSA. Here the CDR3 DNA reads TGTGCCAGCAGCTTCAGGGAGGGACATAATACGCAGTATTTT. Its protein product is CASSFREGHNTQYF.